Listed here are 2 T cell receptor beta chains from one sample, sequenced in a study of response to subunit inactivated influenza vaccine. One entry per CDR3 protein, called by TCRdb with MiXCR from the RT-PCR reads. The sample lists 650,000 to 700,000 distinct CDR3 sequences; around a sixth were seen once. Sequenced here: PBMCs from blood, sampled approximately 12 days after vaccination. The source of these receptors is a man aged 50 or older who received an inactivated influenza vaccine.

This clonotype showed up many times. In DNA, the CDR3 is TGTGCCAGCCACAACGGGGAGGAGCAGTACTTC. Protein sequence: CASHNGEEQYF. This chain links TRBV11-2 with TRBJ2-7; D might be TRBD2 (5 bases). Trimming took 8 bases from V and 7 from J, leaving 12 bases between them. CDR3 length: 11 amino acids. CDR1 and CDR2 (germline): SGHAT, FQNNGV.

This clonotype came up many times. For the CDR3, the DNA is TGCGCCAGCAGCTATGGGGGATTCGATGAGCAGTTCTTC. This codes for CASSYGGFDEQFF. The rearrangement joins TRBV5-1 to TRBJ2-1, with D perhaps assigned TRBD1 or TRBD2 (5 bases each). The V end was cut by 3 bases, the J end by 8 bases, with 12 bases between. Germline V gene data show CDR1 as SGHRS and CDR2 as YFSETQ. This CDR3 contains 13 residues.